The 8 T cell receptor beta chains presented below share a single source sample, sequenced in a study of blood T cell repertoires in COVID-19. Produced via immunoSEQ multiplex PCR; TCRdb's table is partial and in-frame only. This sample has about 210,000 clones, with 70% to 90% found just once. Sequencing used peripheral blood. The origin of the receptors is a man aged 60-69 years with acute or convalescent COVID-19.

The V call is TRBV6-5, the J call TRBJ2-7; TRBD1 aligns across 7 bases. The CDR3 contains 14 residues. Per the germline V gene, CDR1 is MNHEY and CDR2 is SVGAGI. The ends lost 6 bases at V and 1 base at J; junction bases unmatched: 6. CDR3 DNA sequence: TGTGCCAGCAGGCGGACAGGCCAGTCCTACGAGCAGTACTTC. Protein sequence: CASRRTGQSYEQYF.

Here the CDR3 reads CASSRGMNTEAFF. DNA of the CDR3: TGTGCCAGCAGCCGGGGGATGAACACTGAAGCTTTCTTT. The V and J genes are TRBV7-9 and TRBJ1-1; D might be TRBD1 (5 bases). V lost 5 bases to trimming and J lost 0 bases, with 7 bases between them. Per germline, CDR1 SEHNR and CDR2 FQNEAQ (reference sequence). The CDR3 has 13 residues. Combining the CDR3 with reference TRBV7-9 and TRBJ1-1 gives the whole variable domain DTGVSQNPRHKITKRGQNVTFRCDPISEHNRLYWYRQTLGQGPEFLTYFQNEAQLEKSRLLSDRFSAERPKGSFSTLEIQRTEQGDSAMYLCASSRGMNTEAFFGQGTRLTVV.

The V gene is TRBV5-6, the J gene TRBJ1-5, with D maybe TRBD1 (6 bases). V was clipped by 0 bases and J by 6 bases, with 13 bases between them. Germline V CDR1 and CDR2: SGHDT, YYEEEE. This CDR3 has 15 amino acids. This CDR3 is CASSLGPGEGQPQHF. The CDR3 bases are TGTGCCAGCAGCTTGGGTCCAGGGGAGGGTCAGCCCCAGCATTTT. The complete variable domain, with remaining parts taken from reference TRBV5-6 and TRBJ1-5, reads DAGVTQSPTHLIKTRGQQVTLRCSPKSGHDTVSWYQQALGQGPQFIFQYYEEEERQRGNFPDRFSGHQFPNYSSELNVNALLLGDSALYLCASSLGPGEGQPQHFGDGTRLSIL.

V is TRBV7-9 and J is TRBJ1-5; TRBD1 aligns across 7 bases. The CDR3 covers 16 residues. V trimming: 5 bases; J trimming: 1 base; junction bases outside the gene matches: 8. Germline lookup yields CDR1 SEHNR and CDR2 FQNEAQ (reference sequence). CDR3 in amino acids: CASSPGTEWSNQPQHF. DNA for the CDR3: TGTGCCAGCAGCCCAGGGACAGAGTGGAGCAATCAGCCCCAGCATTTT.

The J gene is TRBJ2-3, the V gene TRBV7-3; D is perhaps TRBD2 (5 bases). The CDR3 has 14 amino acids. The germline V gene encodes CDR1 SGHTA and CDR2 FQGTGA. V was shortened by 5 bases and J by 1 base, with 10 bases between the two germline ends. The CDR3 nucleotides read TGTGCCAGCAGCCCAGACGGGGGCACAGATACGCAGTATTTT. It translates to CASSPDGGTDTQYF.

The rearrangement links TRBV6-4 to TRBJ2-6; no reliable D call. With 8 bases removed from V and 1 base from J, the gap between germline ends came to 9 bases. The germline gives CDR1 MRHNA, CDR2 SNTAGT. The CDR3 extends over 14 amino acids. The CDR3 loop is CASRIESGANVLTF. In DNA form, the CDR3 reads TGTGCCAGCCGAATAGAGTCTGGGGCCAACGTCCTGACTTTC.

J is TRBJ2-5 and V is TRBV24-1; D possibly corresponds to TRBD1 (5 bases). The germline gives CDR1 KGHDR, CDR2 SFDVKD. The CDR3 is 14 residues long. V lost 4 bases to trimming and J lost 1 base, with 9 bases between them. The CDR3 loop reads CATSEAGLQETQYF. CDR3 sequence (DNA): TGTGCCACCAGTGAGGCAGGGCTCCAAGAGACCCAGTACTTC.

The V call is TRBV29-1, the J call TRBJ2-7; 7 bases are shared with TRBD1. After removal of 5 bases from V and 0 bases from J, the junction contained 7 bases not matched to a gene. CDR1 SQVTM and CDR2 ANQGSEA come from the germline V gene. CDR3 length: 14 residues. This CDR3 is CSVYGQESSYEQYF. CDR3 nucleotide sequence: TGCAGCGTTTATGGACAGGAGAGCTCCTACGAGCAGTACTTC.